These 24 T cell receptor beta chains originate from one sample sequenced in a study of early T cells in non-severe SARS-CoV-2 infection. Each CDR3 protein gets one entry after TCRdb re-called the 5' RACE reads with MiXCR. This table has 50,000 to 60,000 distinct CDR3 sequences, 5.5% to 8.5% appearing once. The material sequenced was whole blood, taken at baseline. The receptors were sampled from an adult who was a healthcare worker with PCR-confirmed SARS-CoV-2 infection or an uninfected control (not recorded which).

This chain uses TRBV20-1 with TRBJ2-2; D tentatively fits TRBD1 or TRBD2 (5 bases each). Germline V gene sequence: CDR1 DFQATT, CDR2 SNEGSKA (reference sequence). Between the trimmed V and J ends, which lost 8 bases and 3 bases, there was a span of 10 bases. CDR3 length: 12 residues. CDR3 amino acids: CSSGRDTGELFF. The CDR3 nucleotides read TGCAGTTCGGGGCGGGACACCGGGGAGCTGTTTTTT.

This clonotype was seen more than once but under ten times. CDR3 loop: CASSPKPTGNTEAFF. Here the CDR3 DNA reads TGCGCCAGCAGCCCAAAACCTACAGGGAACACTGAAGCTTTCTTT. The chain carries TRBV5-1 and TRBJ1-1; possibly TRBD1 for D (5 bases). The CDR3 totals 15 residues. Trimming removed 4 bases at V and 1 base at J, with 14 bases between. Germline lookup yields CDR1 SGHRS and CDR2 YFSETQ.

The table lists this clonotype with a few counts. The rearrangement uses TRBV5-1 and TRBJ2-3, with 7 bases aligning to TRBD1. V was clipped by 0 bases and J by 6 bases; unmatched bases: 4. The CDR3 is made up of 14 amino acids. Per germline, CDR1 SGHRS and CDR2 YFSETQ. The CDR3 DNA reads TGCGCCAGCAGCTTGGAGGGGGCTGGGGATACGCAGTATTTT. Its translation: CASSLEGAGDTQYF.

This clonotype was detected ten times or more. The gene calls are TRBV5-5 and TRBJ2-5; D is unresolved. Trimming cost V 2 bases and J 2 bases, with 7 bases left between them. The CDR3 has 13 amino acids. CDR1 and CDR2 from the germline V gene are SGHKS and YYEKEE (reference sequence). Here the CDR3 DNA reads TGTGCCAGCAGCTTTCTCCCACAAGAGACCCAGTACTTC. Encoded protein: CASSFLPQETQYF.

The rearrangement joins TRBV29-1 to TRBJ2-3, with 7 nucleotides matching TRBD1. This CDR3 has 16 amino acids. The trim removed 4 bases at V and 0 bases at J, leaving 10 bases unmatched. Germline V gene data show CDR1 as SQVTM and CDR2 as ANQGSEA. In DNA, the CDR3 is TGCAGCGTTGTTCCGCGACAGGGTCTAAGCACAGATACGCAGTATTTT. Translation: CSVVPRQGLSTDTQYF.

The rearrangement links TRBV7-9 to TRBJ2-3; 7 nucleotides align to TRBD1. The V gene end was trimmed by 10 bases and the J gene end by 0 bases; junction bases not matched to a gene: 10. This CDR3 has 15 residues. Germline V gene sequence: CDR1 SEHNR, CDR2 FQNEAQ (reference sequence). CDR3 bases: TGTGCCACCTCCACAGGGGTTCTTAGCACAGATACGCAGTATTTT. It translates to CATSTGVLSTDTQYF.

Comments on this clonotype: A single base separates this from a much larger clone, so it may be a read error. V is TRBV7-3 and J is TRBJ2-5; no definite D call. The CDR3 loop spans 14 amino acids. The V gene's germline CDR1 is SGHTA and CDR2 FQGTGA. The CDR3 region has the DNA TGTGCCAACAGCCCCACGGGTTTGCAAGAGACCCAGTACTTC. Encoded protein: CANSPTGLQETQYF.

This clonotype was observed a handful of times. V and J are TRBV6-1 and TRBJ2-1, with 7 nucleotides matching TRBD1. CDR1 and CDR2 from the germline V gene are MNHNS and SASEGT. V shed 4 bases, J shed 6 bases, and the junction held 9 bases outside the gene matches. This CDR3 region has 15 residues. CDR3 nucleotides: TGTGCCAGCAGTGGTCGACAGGGTTTGCGCAATGAGCAGTTCTTC. Residues: CASSGRQGLRNEQFF.

This clonotype was seen ten or more times. The chain is built from TRBV5-1 and TRBJ2-5; the D gene could be TRBD1 or TRBD2 (5 bases each). Germline loops: CDR1 SGHRS, CDR2 YFSETQ. V was cut by 2 bases and J by 2 bases, with 16 bases left in between. The CDR3 has 16 residues. The chain's CDR3 is CASSFLSGAQQETQYF. CDR3 bases: TGCGCCAGCAGCTTCCTGTCCGGGGCCCAACAAGAGACCCAGTACTTC.

This clonotype was detected ten times or more. The V and J genes are TRBV6-5 and TRBJ2-1; D possibly corresponds to TRBD1 (6 bases). CDR1 is MNHEY and CDR2 is SVGAGI in the germline V gene. The CDR3 is 12 amino acids. V was cut by 6 bases and J by 4 bases, with 7 bases left in between. The CDR3 bases are TGTGCCAGCAGACAGGGATACAATGAGCAGTTCTTC. Translating gives CASRQGYNEQFF.

This clonotype has a handful of counts. The chain carries TRBV4-2 and TRBJ2-3; 13 bases match TRBD2. The CDR3 loop spans 16 amino acids. The V gene's germline CDR1 is LGHNA and CDR2 YNFKEQ. Trimming removed 0 bases from V and 4 bases from J; junction bases left unmatched: 1. The CDR3 nucleotides read TGTGCCAGCAGCCAAGAACTAGCGGGGGGGCCAGATACGCAGTATTTT. Its protein product is CASSQELAGGPDTQYF.

This clonotype was recorded a few times. The rearrangement joins TRBV7-2 to TRBJ2-2; D call uncertain. The ends were cut back, 2 bases at V and 8 bases at J, with 12 bases in the middle. In germline, CDR1 is SGHTA, CDR2 FQGNSA. The CDR3 is made up of 14 amino acids. The DNA for the CDR3 is TGTGCCAGCAGCTTAATGGGCCGTGCGGGGGAGCTGTTTTTT. This codes for CASSLMGRAGELFF.

The genes are TRBV24-1 and TRBJ1-1, with 8 nucleotides matching TRBD1. The CDR3 has 15 amino acids. V lost 4 bases to trimming and J lost 7 bases; unmatched junction nucleotides: 10. Germline V gives CDR1 KGHDR, CDR2 SFDVKD. Written as DNA, the CDR3 is TGTGCCACCAGTGACCATCAGGGGGCGGAAGGTGAAGCTTTCTTT. It codes for CATSDHQGAEGEAFF.

Ten or more counts support this clonotype. The gene calls are TRBV5-1 and TRBJ1-1, with D perhaps matching TRBD1 (6 bases). Germline V gene sequence: CDR1 SGHRS, CDR2 YFSETQ. Trimming left V 4 bases short and J 4 bases short, with 17 bases between. The CDR3 is made up of 15 amino acids. CDR3 residues: CASSGERIGGTEAFF. The CDR3 region has the DNA TGCGCCAGCAGCGGGGAACGTATAGGGGGCACTGAAGCTTTCTTT.

This clonotype has ten or more counts. The gene calls are TRBV20-1 and TRBJ2-7; tentatively, D is TRBD1 (6 bases). The CDR3 covers 14 residues. Trimming removed 4 bases from V and 3 bases from J, with 16 bases in between. Germline assignment: CDR1 DFQATT and CDR2 SNEGSKA (reference sequence). As DNA, the CDR3 is TGCAGTGCTACAGACAGGTTCAGGGTCTACGAGCAGTACTTC. Encoded protein: CSATDRFRVYEQYF.

This clonotype was seen a few times. The chain carries TRBV7-3 and TRBJ1-1; D may be TRBD1 (5 bases). Germline V CDR1 and CDR2: SGHTA, FQGTGA. V lost 1 base, J lost 10 bases, and 13 bases lay in between. CDR3 length: 13 amino acids. The CDR3 spells CASSLMGGVGAFF. The CDR3 bases are TGTGCCAGCAGCTTAATGGGAGGGGTCGGAGCTTTCTTT.

This clonotype was seen at least ten times. The rearrangement uses TRBV7-2 and TRBJ2-7, with 10 bases identical to TRBD1. Germline CDR1 is SGHTA and CDR2 is FQGNSA. Unmatched junction bases numbered 5, after V lost 7 bases and J lost 2 bases. CDR3 length: 14 amino acids. In DNA form, the CDR3 reads TGTGCCAGCACCAGACAGGGGGCGGCCTACGAGCAGTACTTC. It codes for CASTRQGAAYEQYF.

This clonotype was observed at least ten times. The rearrangement links TRBV4-3 to TRBJ2-1; possible D gene TRBD2, 5 bases. The ends were cut back, 1 base at V and 0 bases at J, with 7 bases in the middle. Looked up from germline, CDR1 is LGHNA and CDR2 is YSLEER. CDR3 size: 15 residues. The CDR3 nucleotides read TGCGCCAGCAGCCAAGGAGGGAGCTCCTACAATGAGCAGTTCTTC. This gives the protein CASSQGGSSYNEQFF.

This clonotype has at least ten counts. This sequence joins TRBV30 and TRBJ2-7, with D perhaps TRBD1 or TRBD2 (6 bases each). V was trimmed by 3 bases and J by 6 bases, leaving 9 bases between them. CDR3 length: 11 amino acids. Germline values: CDR1 GTSNPN, CDR2 SVGIG (reference sequence). The CDR3 sequence is CAWRGGPEQYF. DNA for the CDR3: TGTGCCTGGAGGGGGGGCCCCGAGCAGTACTTC.

V and J are TRBV7-7 and TRBJ2-5; D is possibly TRBD2 (6 bases). Trimming left V 3 bases short and J 1 base short, with 9 bases between. The CDR3 runs 14 residues. Germline V gene sequence: CDR1 SSHAT, CDR2 FNYEAQ (reference sequence). This CDR3 reads CASSFGGTQETQYF. In DNA, the CDR3 is TGTGCCAGCAGCTTTGGAGGGACCCAAGAGACCCAGTACTTC. Full variable domain (missing parts from reference TRBV7-7 and TRBJ2-5): GAGVSQSPRYKVTKRGQDVTLRCDPISSHATLYWYQQALGQGPEFLTYFNYEAQPDKSGLPSDRFSAERPEGSISTLTIQRTEQRDSAMYRCASSFGGTQETQYFGPGTRLLVL.

This clonotype was observed at least ten times. The chain carries TRBV5-1 and TRBJ2-1; D not certain. The V gene lost 7 bases and the J gene lost 7 bases, with 15 bases spanning the gap. Germline V gives CDR1 SGHRS, CDR2 YFSETQ. There are 13 residues in the CDR3. The DNA of the CDR3 is TGCGCCAGCTCCTCGTACGGTCCGAATGAGCAGTTCTTC. Protein: CASSSYGPNEQFF.

CDR3 in amino acids: CSVQRGGNEQFF. Here the CDR3 DNA reads TGCAGCGTTCAGCGGGGTGGTAATGAGCAGTTCTTC. The chain employs TRBV29-1 and TRBJ2-1; 7 bases are a match to TRBD2. The CDR3 consists of 12 residues. Germline V CDR1 and CDR2: SQVTM, ANQGSEA. Unmatched junction bases numbered 5, after V lost 5 bases and J lost 7 bases.

This clonotype was seen ten or more times. The chain couples TRBV29-1 to TRBJ1-1; D remains ambiguous. Germline CDR1 SQVTM, CDR2 ANQGSEA. This CDR3 is 15 amino acids long. V lost 0 bases and J 1 base, leaving 12 bases between the germline ends. The CDR3 sequence is CSVEDLNSWNTEAFF. The CDR3 coding sequence is TGCAGCGTTGAAGATCTTAACAGTTGGAACACTGAAGCTTTCTTT.

The chain couples TRBV4-3 to TRBJ1-1; D is unclear. V dropped 0 bases and J dropped 10 bases, with 9 bases sitting between them. The length of the CDR3 is 12 residues. CDR1 is LGHNA, CDR2 YSLEER, per germline. DNA of the CDR3: TGCGCCAGCAGCCAAGATTCTCGCAGAGCTTTCTTT. Protein sequence: CASSQDSRRAFF.